This TCR beta chain was retrieved from a study of spatial heterogeneity in lung cancer. Time point reported: sample taken at primary tumor resection. The CDR3 runs 16 residues. Trimming stripped 4 bases from V and 5 bases from J, with 23 bases between. Germline loops: CDR1 GTSNPN, CDR2 SVGIG (reference sequence). Study-wide findings and caveats: In tumors, expanded intratumoral alpha and beta TCR counts tracked mutation counts.

TCRdb called the 5' RACE reads again in MiXCR, with one record for every CDR3 protein. The data show more than 10,000 distinct CDR3 sequences, 5% to 6.5% seen once. This clonotype was recorded many times. As yet, its antigen is unknown. The sample in question was lung tumor tissue, obtained at surgery. The clonotype was recovered from a male donor with early-stage non-small cell lung cancer. The chain carries TRBV30 and TRBJ1-2, with D possibly matching TRBD1 (6 bases). Here the CDR3 reads CAWTPQGTGRGYGYTF. CDR3 in DNA: TGTGCCTGGACTCCGCAGGGGACCGGCCGCGGGTATGGCTACACCTTC.